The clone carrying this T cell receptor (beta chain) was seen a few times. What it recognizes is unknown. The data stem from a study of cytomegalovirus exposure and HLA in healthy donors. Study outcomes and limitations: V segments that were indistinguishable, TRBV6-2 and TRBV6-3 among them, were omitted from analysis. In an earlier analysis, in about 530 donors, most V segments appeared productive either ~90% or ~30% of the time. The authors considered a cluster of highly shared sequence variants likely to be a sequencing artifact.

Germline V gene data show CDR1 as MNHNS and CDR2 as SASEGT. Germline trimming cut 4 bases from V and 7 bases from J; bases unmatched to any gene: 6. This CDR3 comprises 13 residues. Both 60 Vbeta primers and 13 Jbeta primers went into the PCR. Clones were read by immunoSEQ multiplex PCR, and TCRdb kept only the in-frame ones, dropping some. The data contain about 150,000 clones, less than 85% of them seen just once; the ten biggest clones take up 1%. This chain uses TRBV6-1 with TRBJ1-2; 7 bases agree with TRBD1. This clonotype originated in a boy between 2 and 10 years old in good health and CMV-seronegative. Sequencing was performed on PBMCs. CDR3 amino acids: CASSVGGNAGYTF. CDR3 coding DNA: TGTGCCAGCAGTGTAGGGGGCAACGCTGGCTACACCTTC.